The clone carrying this T cell receptor (beta chain) appeared once. V lost 5 bases and J 0 bases, leaving 29 bases between the germline ends. The CDR3 runs to 20 residues. Per the germline V gene, CDR1 is MNHEY and CDR2 is SMNVEV (reference sequence). This record comes from a study of shared clonotypes between healthy human individuals. Libraries were prepared by immunoSEQ multiplex PCR; TCRdb keeps only in-frame clonotypes and omits some of them. Among over a million clones listed, around 78% were seen once. Sequencing input: memory CD4+ T cells from PBMCs. Indicated subset: CD45RA-negative fraction. The chain carries TRBV27 and TRBJ2-7; tentatively, D is TRBD1 or TRBD2 (8 bases each). This receptor was taken from a man between 18 and 29 years old in good health. Some clones in this sample may be carry-over from other donors' samples. The CDR3 loop reads CASSPDRGRASGRSSYEQYF. The CDR3 DNA follows: TGTGCCAGCAGTCCTGACAGGGGTCGGGCTAGCGGGCGGAGCTCCTACGAGCAGTACTTC.